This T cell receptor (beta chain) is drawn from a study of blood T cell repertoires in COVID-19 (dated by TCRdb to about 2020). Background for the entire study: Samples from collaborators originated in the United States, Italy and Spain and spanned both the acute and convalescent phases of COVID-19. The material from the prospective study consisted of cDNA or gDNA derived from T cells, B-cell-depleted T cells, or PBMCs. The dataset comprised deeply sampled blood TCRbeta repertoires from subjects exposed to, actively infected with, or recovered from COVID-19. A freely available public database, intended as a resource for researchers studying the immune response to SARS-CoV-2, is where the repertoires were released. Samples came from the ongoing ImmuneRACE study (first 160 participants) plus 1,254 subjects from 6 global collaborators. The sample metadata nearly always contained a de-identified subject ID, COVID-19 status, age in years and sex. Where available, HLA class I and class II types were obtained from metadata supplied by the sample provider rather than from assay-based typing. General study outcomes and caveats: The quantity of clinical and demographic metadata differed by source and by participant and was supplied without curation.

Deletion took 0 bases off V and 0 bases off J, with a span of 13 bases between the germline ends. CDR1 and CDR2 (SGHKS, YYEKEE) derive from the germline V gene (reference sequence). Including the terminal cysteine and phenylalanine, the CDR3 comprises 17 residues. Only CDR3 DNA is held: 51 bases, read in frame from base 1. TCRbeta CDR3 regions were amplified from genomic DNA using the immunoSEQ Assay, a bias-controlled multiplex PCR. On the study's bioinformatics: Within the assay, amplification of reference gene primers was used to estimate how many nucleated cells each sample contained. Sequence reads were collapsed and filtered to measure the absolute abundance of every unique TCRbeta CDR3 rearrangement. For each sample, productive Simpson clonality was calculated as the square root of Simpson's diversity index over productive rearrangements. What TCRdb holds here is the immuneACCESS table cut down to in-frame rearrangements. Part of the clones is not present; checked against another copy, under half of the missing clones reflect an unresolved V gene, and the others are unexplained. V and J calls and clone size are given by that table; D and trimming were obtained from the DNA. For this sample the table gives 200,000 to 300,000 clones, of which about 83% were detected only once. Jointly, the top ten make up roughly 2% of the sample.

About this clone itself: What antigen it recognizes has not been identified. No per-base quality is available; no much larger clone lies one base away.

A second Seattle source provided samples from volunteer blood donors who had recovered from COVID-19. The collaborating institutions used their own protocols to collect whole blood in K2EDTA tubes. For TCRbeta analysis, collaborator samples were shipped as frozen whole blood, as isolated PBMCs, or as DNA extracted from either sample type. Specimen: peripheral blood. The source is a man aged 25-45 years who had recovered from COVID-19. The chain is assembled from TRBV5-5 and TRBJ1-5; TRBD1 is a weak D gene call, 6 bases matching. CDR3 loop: CASSLAIGTSSNQPQHF. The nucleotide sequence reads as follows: TGTGCCAGCAGCTTGGCCATCGGGACAAGTAGCAATCAGCCCCAGCATTTT. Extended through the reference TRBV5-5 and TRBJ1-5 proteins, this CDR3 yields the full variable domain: DAGVTQSPTHLIKTRGQQVTLRCSPISGHKSVSWYQQVLGQGPQFIFQYYEKEERGRGNFPDRFSARQFPNYSSELNVNALLLGDSALYLCASSLAIGTSSNQPQHFGDGTRLSIL.